These 30 T cell receptor beta chains were all obtained from the same sample, sequenced in a study of T-cell memory formation after mild COVID-19. TCRdb independently ran MiXCR on the 5' RACE reads; one entry per CDR3 protein. The sample lists some 210,000 distinct CDR3 sequences, around 20% occurring once. Sequencing was carried out using PBMCs or a T cell subset sorted from them (not recorded which). These receptors were collected from an adult woman who had mild COVID-19 (a few samples of this study predate the infection). Cell type and time point are not known.

This clonotype appeared a few times. The genes are TRBV5-6 and TRBJ2-3; D is possibly TRBD2 (6 bases). The CDR3 spans 15 residues. The V end was cut by 4 bases, the J end by 4 bases, with 16 bases between. CDR1 SGHDT and CDR2 YYEEEE come from the germline V gene. The CDR3 DNA sequence: TGTGCCAGCAGCCCGACTAGTCACCATTCAGATACGCAGTATTTT. Translation: CASSPTSHHSDTQYF.

This clonotype was counted a few times. The V and J genes are TRBV12-3 or TRBV12-4 and TRBJ1-2; D gene unclear. V shed 3 bases and J shed 2 bases, with 7 bases lying between them. There are 13 residues in the CDR3. The CDR3 loop reads CASSLRRNYGYTF. The CDR3 nucleotides are TGTGCCAGCAGTTTGCGGAGGAACTATGGCTACACCTTC.

This rearrangement joins TRBV18 to TRBJ1-2; D unresolved. Trimming took off 0 bases at V and 6 bases at J, with 8 bases between the two ends. CDR3 length: 13 residues. Germline V gene data show CDR1 as KGHSH and CDR2 as LQKENI. CDR3 DNA: TGTGCCAGCTCACCACCAGTCTCCAATGGCTACACCTTC. Its translation is CASSPPVSNGYTF.

This sequence joins TRBV5-1 and TRBJ1-2, with 7 bases aligning to TRBD1. The CDR3 is made up of 13 amino acids. The germline gives CDR1 SGHRS, CDR2 YFSETQ. The junction had 6 bases not matched to a gene; V was cut back by 3 bases and J by 7 bases. This CDR3 is CASSSLPGGGYTF. In nucleotides, the CDR3 is TGCGCCAGCAGCTCCCTCCCAGGGGGTGGCTACACCTTC.

Only a few counts were recorded for this clonotype. This chain links TRBV24-1 with TRBJ2-2, with a possible D match to TRBD1 (6 bases). Looked up from germline, CDR1 is KGHDR and CDR2 is SFDVKD. The CDR3 sequence is 16 residues long. Trimming took 3 bases from V and 6 from J, leaving 16 bases between them. CDR3: CATSDRQVLMAGELFF. The CDR3 DNA follows: TGTGCCACCAGTGATCGACAGGTCCTAATGGCCGGGGAGCTGTTTTTT.

This clonotype has more than one count but fewer than ten. The chain uses TRBV5-1 and TRBJ1-4; possibly TRBD1 for D (6 bases). Germline V CDR1 and CDR2: SGHRS, YFSETQ. This CDR3 comprises 12 residues. V lost 3 bases, J lost 10 bases, and 10 bases lay in between. The CDR3 region is CASSWDIGKLFF. The DNA of the CDR3 is TGCGCCAGCAGCTGGGACATTGGAAAACTGTTTTTT. Variable domain in full (rest from reference TRBV5-1 and TRBJ1-4): KAGVTQTPRYLIKTRGQQVTLSCSPISGHRSVSWYQQTPGQGLQFLFEYFSETQRNKGNFPGRFSGRQFSNSRSEMNVSTLELGDSALYLCASSWDIGKLFFGSGTQLSVL.

The J gene is TRBJ2-5, the V gene TRBV6-1; TRBD2 agrees at 8 bases. The CDR3 contains 17 residues. V gave up 1 base and J gave up 5 bases; unmatched junction bases: 12. Germline values: CDR1 MNHNS, CDR2 SASEGT. The CDR3 region has the DNA TGTGCCAGCAGTGAAGGTGGTCGGGGGGGCGGTCTGGAGACCCAGTACTTC. It codes for CASSEGGRGGGLETQYF.

The chain recombines TRBV5-5 with TRBJ2-3; D is tentatively TRBD1 or TRBD2 (6 bases each). Germline CDR1 is SGHKS and CDR2 is YYEKEE (reference sequence). With 3 bases removed from V and 0 bases from J, the gap between germline ends came to 11 bases. CDR3 length equals 15 residues. The CDR3 sequence is CASSSWGASTDTQYF. In nucleotides, the CDR3 is TGTGCCAGCAGCTCCTGGGGGGCGAGCACAGATACGCAGTATTTT. The full variable domain, with the rest looked up from reference TRBV5-5 and TRBJ2-3, is DAGVTQSPTHLIKTRGQQVTLRCSPISGHKSVSWYQQVLGQGPQFIFQYYEKEERGRGNFPDRFSARQFPNYSSELNVNALLLGDSALYLCASSSWGASTDTQYFGPGTRLTVL.

The rearrangement joins TRBV7-9 to TRBJ2-4, with 7 bases matching TRBD1. J gave up 8 bases and V 4 bases, and 2 bases lay outside the gene matches. Germline V gene lookup returns CDR1 SEHNR and CDR2 FQNEAQ (reference sequence). CDR3 size: 12 residues. As DNA, the CDR3 is TGTGCCAGCAGCTCGGGACAGCACATTCAGTACTTC. Its protein product is CASSSGQHIQYF.

V is TRBV5-1 and J is TRBJ1-2; a weak D match, TRBD1 (6 bases). The V end was cut by 3 bases, the J end by 3 bases, with 9 bases between. Germline values: CDR1 SGHRS, CDR2 YFSETQ. This CDR3 is built from 13 residues. The CDR3 nucleotides read TGCGCCAGCAGCTCAGGGGCCTACTATGGCTACACCTTC. Protein product: CASSSGAYYGYTF.

This sequence joins TRBV20-1 and TRBJ2-3, with D possibly TRBD2 on 6 matching bases. Germline V CDR1 and CDR2: DFQATT, SNEGSKA (reference sequence). The CDR3 sequence is 15 residues long. The ends were cut back, 0 bases at V and 0 bases at J, with 10 bases in the middle. The CDR3 nucleotides read TGCAGTGCTAGAGATGGGAGCGGGAGCACAGATACGCAGTATTTT. Amino acid sequence: CSARDGSGSTDTQYF.

This clonotype was found a few times. V usage is TRBV7-2 and J usage is TRBJ1-1; the D gene is possibly TRBD1 (5 bases). Germline CDR1 SGHTA, CDR2 FQGNSA. This CDR3 spans 13 amino acids. V was cut by 5 bases and J by 8 bases, with 15 bases left in between. The chain's CDR3 is CASSGVAGREAFF. The CDR3 nucleotides read TGTGCCAGCAGCGGAGTGGCAGGGAGAGAAGCTTTCTTT.

The chain couples TRBV5-1 to TRBJ2-2; TRBD2 matches at 8 bases. Germline V CDR1 and CDR2: SGHRS, YFSETQ. CDR3 length: 14 amino acids. J lost 2 bases, V lost 9 bases, and 6 bases had no gene match. CDR3: CATSAGVNTGELFF. In DNA form, the CDR3 reads TGCGCCACCTCAGCGGGAGTTAACACCGGGGAGCTGTTTTTT.

CDR3 sequence reads: CSAYSSGSRETQYF. The CDR3 DNA sequence: TGCAGTGCCTATTCTAGCGGGAGTAGAGAGACCCAGTACTTC. The chain carries TRBV20-1 and TRBJ2-5, with TRBD2 matching 10 bases. Germline CDR1 DFQATT, CDR2 SNEGSKA (reference sequence). The J segment lost 4 bases and the V segment lost 6 bases, leaving 8 bases of the junction unmatched. The CDR3 spans 14 residues.

Only a few counts were recorded for this clonotype. This chain uses TRBV3-1 with TRBJ2-1; D is ambiguous. This CDR3 comprises 14 residues. Germline V gene data show CDR1 as LGHDT and CDR2 as YNNKEL (reference sequence). Between the trimmed V and J ends, which lost 5 bases and 7 bases, there was a span of 15 bases. The CDR3 nucleotides are TGTGCCAGCAGCACAAACACAGTTTCTAATGAGCAGTTCTTC. Translating it yields CASSTNTVSNEQFF.

This clonotype appeared a few times. The rearrangement links TRBV24-1 to TRBJ1-5; perhaps TRBD1 as D (5 bases). Trimming stripped 2 bases from V and 7 bases from J, with 20 bases between. The CDR3 is made up of 17 amino acids. The germline V gene has CDR1 KGHDR and CDR2 SFDVKD. In nucleotides, the CDR3 is TGTGCCACCAGTGATTACCACTCCAGGGTATCGGGGCAGCCCCAGCATTTT. It specifies CATSDYHSRVSGQPQHF.

J is TRBJ2-7 and V is TRBV12-3 or TRBV12-4, with D possibly being TRBD1 (5 bases). Trimming stripped 0 bases from V and 2 bases from J, with 8 bases between. The CDR3 length is 14 residues. In nucleotides, the CDR3 is TGTGCCAGCAGTTTAGCAGGGGCAACCTACGAGCAGTACTTC. As protein: CASSLAGATYEQYF.

This chain uses TRBV5-1 with TRBJ1-2; D gene uncertain. The CDR3 runs to 13 residues. Trimming removed 0 bases at V and 4 bases at J, with 7 bases between. Germline CDR1 SGHRS, CDR2 YFSETQ. CDR3 nucleotide sequence: TGCGCCAGCAGCTTGGACAGCCGCTATGGCTACACCTTC. Protein: CASSLDSRYGYTF.

This sequence joins TRBV6-2 or TRBV6-3 and TRBJ2-7; 10 bases match TRBD2. Germline loops: CDR1 MNHEY, CDR2 SVGEGT. This CDR3 comprises 15 residues. V lost 4 bases to trimming and J lost 2 bases; unmatched junction nucleotides: 5. The CDR3 sequence: CASSWRTSGTYEQYF. CDR3 DNA: TGTGCCAGCAGTTGGAGGACTAGCGGCACCTACGAGCAGTACTTC.

In this sample, this clonotype turned up a few times. The CDR3, as DNA: TGTGCCAGCAACTTCTTCGCGGGTGAGGAGCAGTACTTC. Its translation: CASNFFAGEEQYF. The gene calls are TRBV12-3 or TRBV12-4 and TRBJ2-7, with a tentative D call TRBD2 (5 bases). This CDR3 spans 13 amino acids. Between the trimmed V and J ends, which lost 7 bases and 7 bases, there was a span of 17 bases.

This sequence joins TRBV27 and TRBJ2-6; 7 bases line up with TRBD1. The J segment lost 0 bases and the V segment lost 6 bases, leaving 2 bases of the junction unmatched. The CDR3 is 15 amino acids. CDR1 is MNHEY and CDR2 is SMNVEV in the germline V gene (reference sequence). CDR3 sequence (DNA): TGTGCCAGCAGCCGACAGGGCTCTGGGGCCAACGTCCTGACTTTC. This codes for CASSRQGSGANVLTF.

The chain carries TRBV7-9 and TRBJ2-1; no clear D. V shed 6 bases and J shed 4 bases, with 13 bases lying between them. The CDR3 totals 14 residues. Germline loops: CDR1 SEHNR, CDR2 FQNEAQ (reference sequence). The CDR3 DNA follows: TGTGCCAGCAGTGGAACTACGGCTTACAATGAGCAGTTCTTC. Translation: CASSGTTAYNEQFF. The entire variable domain, with the rest obtained from reference TRBV7-9 and TRBJ2-1, is as follows: DTGVSQNPRHKITKRGQNVTFRCDPISEHNRLYWYRQTLGQGPEFLTYFQNEAQLEKSRLLSDRFSAERPKGSFSTLEIQRTEQGDSAMYLCASSGTTAYNEQFFGPGTRLTVL.

This clonotype was counted a few times. The gene calls are TRBV29-1 and TRBJ2-7; 7 bases agree with TRBD2. The V and J ends lost 1 base and 10 bases, in that order; junction bases with no gene match: 7. CDR3 length: 12 amino acids. Germline CDR1 SQVTM, CDR2 ANQGSEA. The CDR3 bases are TGCAGCGTTGAAGGAGCTGGGACTACACAGTACTTC. Protein product: CSVEGAGTTQYF.

The V call is TRBV3-1, the J call TRBJ1-5, with unresolved D. The germline V gene has CDR1 LGHDT and CDR2 YNNKEL (reference sequence). The CDR3 spans 14 residues. Trimming took 6 bases from V and 11 from J, leaving 20 bases between them. CDR3 sequence: CASRPSGGLRAQHF. In DNA, the CDR3 is TGTGCCAGCAGACCGTCCGGAGGACTAAGAGCCCAGCATTTT.

The rearrangement links TRBV7-6 to TRBJ2-1; 14 bases line up with TRBD2. The CDR3 spans 15 residues. In germline, CDR1 is SGHVS, CDR2 FNYEAQ. Losses at the gene ends were 5 bases for V and 12 bases for J; bases not matched to a gene: 9. The CDR3 sequence is CASSVSGTSGGWQFF. In nucleotides, the CDR3 is TGTGCCAGCAGCGTGTCCGGGACTAGCGGGGGATGGCAGTTCTTC.

This clonotype was counted many times. The V gene is TRBV7-9, the J gene TRBJ2-1, with D perhaps matching TRBD2 (6 bases). The length of the CDR3 is 12 residues. Germline-derived CDR1 and CDR2 are SEHNR and FQNEAQ (reference sequence). V lost 6 bases and J lost 9, with 12 bases in between. The CDR3 loop is CASRPLAFEQFF. Written as DNA, the CDR3 is TGTGCCAGCAGGCCACTAGCCTTTGAGCAGTTCTTC.

The chain is built from TRBV12-3 or TRBV12-4 and TRBJ1-2; perhaps TRBD1 as D (6 bases). The length of the CDR3 is 12 residues. Trimming stripped 5 bases from V and 5 bases from J, with 9 bases between. CDR3 nucleotides: TGTGCCAGCAGTAGAACAGGGTATGGCTACACCTTC. It specifies CASSRTGYGYTF.

This clonotype was picked up a small number of times. The chain uses TRBV5-1 and TRBJ2-7, with D unresolved. This CDR3 is built from 13 residues. V lost 4 bases to trimming and J lost 3 bases, with 11 bases between them. Per the germline V gene, CDR1 is SGHRS and CDR2 is YFSETQ. CDR3 in DNA: TGCGCCAGCAGCGGTGGAGATCTCTACGAGCAGTACTTC. This gives the protein CASSGGDLYEQYF.

The table lists this clonotype with many counts. This chain links TRBV5-1 with TRBJ2-3; perhaps D is TRBD1 or TRBD2 (5 bases each). Per germline, CDR1 SGHRS and CDR2 YFSETQ. V was cut by 5 bases and J by 3 bases, with 10 bases left in between. This CDR3 has 13 residues. This CDR3 reads CASRTEGTDTQYF. In DNA, the CDR3 is TGCGCCAGCAGGACAGAGGGGACAGATACGCAGTATTTT.

V gene TRBV29-1 combines with J gene TRBJ1-2; D is unresolved. CDR1 and CDR2 from the germline V gene are SQVTM and ANQGSEA. This CDR3 is 11 amino acids long. The V gene lost 4 bases and the J gene lost 4 bases, with 7 bases spanning the gap. Written as DNA, the CDR3 is TGCAGCGTTGTCGTCACCTATGGCTACACCTTC. This codes for CSVVVTYGYTF. Full variable domain (missing parts from reference TRBV29-1 and TRBJ1-2): SAVISQKPSRDICQRGTSLTIQCQVDSQVTMMFWYRQQPGQSLTLIATANQGSEATYESGFVIDKFPISRPNLTFSTLTVSNMSPEDSSIYLCSVVVTYGYTFGSGTRLTVV.